Presented here are 7 T cell receptor beta chains from one specimen sequenced in a study of response to subunit inactivated influenza vaccine. One entry per CDR3 protein, called by TCRdb with MiXCR from the RT-PCR reads. The sample carries more than 500,000 distinct CDR3 sequences, about 10% recorded once. These data were also filed under a second study, of T cells expressing NK-cell markers. According to that study: cDNA encoding TCR beta was synthesized via 5'RACE template switching incorporating UMIs.

Sequencing was performed on PBMCs from blood, taken on the day of vaccination. These receptors originate from a man in his fifties or sixties who received an inactivated influenza vaccine.

This clonotype was seen only a few times. The chain carries TRBV12-3 or TRBV12-4 and TRBJ1-5; possible D gene TRBD1, 5 bases. The CDR3 is made up of 16 amino acids. The V and J ends lost 6 bases and 2 bases respectively, with 17 bases between them. The CDR3 sequence is CASRPGLGAGNQPQHF. The DNA for the CDR3 is TGTGCCAGCAGACCCGGCCTAGGGGCGGGCAATCAGCCCCAGCATTTT.

The chain has TRBV5-1 and TRBJ1-6, with TRBD1 identical over 10 bases. CDR3 length: 20 residues. Unmatched junction bases numbered 17, after V lost 4 bases and J lost 4 bases. Germline V lookup: CDR1 SGHRS, CDR2 YFSETQ. The CDR3 here is CASSDSARLQDRGYNSPLHF. The CDR3 DNA reads as TGCGCCAGCAGCGACTCAGCCCGGTTACAGGACAGGGGGTATAATTCACCCCTCCACTTT.

This clonotype was observed at least ten times. The chain combines TRBV20-1 with TRBJ2-5, with D uncertain. CDR3 length: 16 amino acids. The V and J ends lost 0 bases and 2 bases respectively, with 16 bases between them. The germline V gene encodes CDR1 DFQATT and CDR2 SNEGSKA (reference sequence). CDR3 residues: CSARDSRLTTQETQYF. CDR3 nucleotides: TGCAGTGCTAGAGATTCTCGGCTGACAACACAAGAGACCCAGTACTTC.

The chain joins TRBV6-1 to TRBJ2-1; TRBD2 aligns across 14 bases. V lost 5 bases to trimming and J lost 7 bases; unmatched junction nucleotides: 4. Germline lookup yields CDR1 MNHNS and CDR2 SASEGT. This CDR3 has 15 amino acids. CDR3 nucleotide sequence: TGTGCCAGCAGTCCTTGGACTAGCGGGAGGAATGAGCAGTTCTTC. Translated, it gives CASSPWTSGRNEQFF.

V usage is TRBV7-2 and J usage is TRBJ2-7; no firm D call. Trimming stripped 1 base from V and 2 bases from J, with 9 bases between. CDR3 length equals 14 residues. Germline lookup yields CDR1 SGHTA and CDR2 FQGNSA. CDR3 DNA: TGTGCCAGCAGCTTAGGACGGGCCGCCTACGAGCAGTACTTC. It encodes CASSLGRAAYEQYF. Combining the CDR3 with reference TRBV7-2 and TRBJ2-7 gives the whole variable domain GAGVSQSPSNKVTEKGKDVELRCDPISGHTALYWYRQSLGQGLEFLIYFQGNSAPDKSGLPSDRFSAERTGGSVSTLTIQRTQQEDSAVYLCASSLGRAAYEQYFGPGTRLTVT.

This clonotype was recorded a few times. This chain joins TRBV20-1 and TRBJ2-5; weak D call: TRBD2 (5 bases). Germline V CDR1 and CDR2: DFQATT, SNEGSKA (reference sequence). V was pared by 1 base and J by 5 bases, with 8 bases between. CDR3 length equals 12 residues. This CDR3 is CSARGGAETQYF. In DNA, the CDR3 is TGCAGTGCTAGAGGGGGAGCGGAGACCCAGTACTTC.

In DNA, the CDR3 is TGCAGTGCCATCGGGACTAGCGGGGGGTCCGGGGAGCTGTTTTTT. It translates to CSAIGTSGGSGELFF. V usage is TRBV20-1 and J usage is TRBJ2-2, with 15 positions matching TRBD2. The germline V gene encodes CDR1 DFQATT and CDR2 SNEGSKA (reference sequence). Trimming took 6 bases from V and 6 from J; bases not matched to a gene: 5. The CDR3 consists of 15 residues.